These 11 T cell receptor beta chains were sequenced from one sample in a study of neurological immune-mediated disorders. MiXCR, run by TCRdb on the 5' RACE reads, gives a single entry per CDR3 protein. This table holds over 35,000 distinct CDR3 sequences, 3.8% found once. Sequenced: PBMCs. These receptors were collected from a man younger than 45 with multiple sclerosis.

This clonotype was recorded many times. The chain employs TRBV5-1 and TRBJ2-3; D is uncertain. Germline V CDR1 and CDR2: SGHRS, YFSETQ. V was cut by 3 bases and J by 4 bases, with 6 bases left in between. This CDR3 has 12 amino acids. The CDR3 protein is CASSSGADTQYF. The CDR3 DNA reads TGCGCCAGCAGCTCCGGCGCAGATACGCAGTATTTT.

This clonotype was counted between two and nine times. The CDR3 coding sequence is TGCGCCAGCAGCTTGGCTTGGACATCTAGCACAGATACGCAGTATTTT. The encoded protein is CASSLAWTSSTDTQYF. The V and J genes are TRBV5-1 and TRBJ2-3; TRBD1 is a possible D gene (5 bases). V lost 0 bases and J lost 0, with 11 bases in between. This CDR3 has 16 amino acids. The germline CDR1 and CDR2 sequences are SGHRS and YFSETQ.

This clonotype has a count of ten or more. The rearrangement links TRBV5-1 to TRBJ2-1; no firm D call. Looked up from germline, CDR1 is SGHRS and CDR2 is YFSETQ. The CDR3 has 11 amino acids. V was trimmed by 4 bases and J by 2 bases, leaving 1 base between them. CDR3 nucleotides: TGCGCCAGCAGCGCCTACAATGAGCAGTTCTTC. Residues: CASSAYNEQFF.

Many counts were recorded for this clonotype. The chain has TRBV4-2 and TRBJ1-1, with a tentative D call TRBD1 (5 bases). Germline-derived CDR1 and CDR2 are LGHNA and YNFKEQ. This CDR3 is built from 13 residues. V dropped 8 bases and J dropped 4 bases, with 14 bases sitting between them. This CDR3 reads CASRAGVSTEAFF. CDR3 coding DNA: TGTGCCAGCCGAGCGGGGGTGAGCACTGAAGCTTTCTTT.

This clonotype was picked up many times. The chain uses TRBV3-1 and TRBJ2-7; 11 positions agree with TRBD1. Germline values: CDR1 LGHDT, CDR2 YNNKEL (reference sequence). V dropped 4 bases and J dropped 4; count of bases not matched to a gene: 6. This CDR3 comprises 15 residues. The CDR3 spells CASSPSGTGGYEQYF. As DNA, the CDR3 is TGTGCCAGCAGCCCAAGTGGGACAGGGGGTTACGAGCAGTACTTC.

The chain joins TRBV7-9 to TRBJ2-3, with a weak D call TRBD1 (5 bases). Germline CDR1 is SEHNR and CDR2 is FQNEAQ (reference sequence). CDR3 length equals 15 residues. Trimming left V 5 bases short and J 2 bases short, with 14 bases between. CDR3 coding DNA: TGTGCCAGCAGCCTTACGACAGTAGACACAGATACGCAGTATTTT. It codes for CASSLTTVDTDTQYF.

The chain uses TRBV18 and TRBJ2-3; D is perhaps TRBD2 (5 bases). V was pared by 2 bases and J by 2 bases, with 14 bases between. Germline CDR1 is KGHSH and CDR2 is LQKENI. The CDR3 consists of 16 residues. Here the CDR3 DNA reads TGTGCCAGCTCACCAGAGGCACTAGTTTACACAGATACGCAGTATTTT. As protein: CASSPEALVYTDTQYF.

The chain's CDR3 is CASKSGGGSYTF. The CDR3 DNA reads TGTGCCAGCAAATCAGGGGGAGGCAGCTACACCTTC. V usage is TRBV12-3 or TRBV12-4 and J usage is TRBJ1-2; 7 bases align to TRBD1. V lost 7 bases, J lost 9 bases, and 8 bases stayed unmatched. The CDR3 has 12 amino acids.

This clonotype was counted ten times or more. The V gene is TRBV6-5, the J gene TRBJ1-1; D might be TRBD1 (5 bases). The ends were cut back, 1 base at V and 10 bases at J, with 13 bases in the middle. Germline V CDR1 and CDR2: MNHEY, SVGAGI. The CDR3 is 13 residues long. CDR3 nucleotide sequence: TGTGCCAGCAGTTACTTCTCAGGGACGACAGCTTTCTTT. Translation: CASSYFSGTTAFF.

At least ten counts were recorded for this clonotype. The chain employs TRBV20-1 and TRBJ2-7; no firm D call. Trimming left V 0 bases short and J 4 bases short, with 7 bases between. CDR3 length: 12 residues. Germline CDR1 and CDR2: DFQATT and SNEGSKA (reference sequence). This CDR3 is CSARDLQYEQYF. CDR3 coding DNA: TGCAGTGCTAGAGATCTCCAGTACGAGCAGTACTTC.

This clonotype has just a few counts. The chain uses TRBV7-6 and TRBJ2-2; 8 bases match TRBD1. Per germline, CDR1 SGHVS and CDR2 FNYEAQ. Trimming cost V 1 base and J 3 bases; bases outside gene matches: 4. The CDR3 is made up of 16 amino acids. CDR3 DNA: TGTGCCAGCAGCTTAGGAACAGGGGGTTACACCGGGGAGCTGTTTTTT. Translating gives CASSLGTGGYTGELFF.